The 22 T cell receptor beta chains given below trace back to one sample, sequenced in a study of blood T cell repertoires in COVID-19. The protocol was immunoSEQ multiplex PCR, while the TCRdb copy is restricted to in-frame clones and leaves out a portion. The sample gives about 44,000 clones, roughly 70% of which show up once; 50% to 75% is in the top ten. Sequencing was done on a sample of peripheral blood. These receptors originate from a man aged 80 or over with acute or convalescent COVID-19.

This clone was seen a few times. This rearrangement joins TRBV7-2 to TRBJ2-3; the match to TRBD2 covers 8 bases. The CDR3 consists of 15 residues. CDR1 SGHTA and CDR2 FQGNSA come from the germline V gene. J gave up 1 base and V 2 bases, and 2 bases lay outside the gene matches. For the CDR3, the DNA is TGTGCCAGCAGCTTAACAGCGGGAGGCACAGATACGCAGTATTTT. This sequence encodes CASSLTAGGTDTQYF.

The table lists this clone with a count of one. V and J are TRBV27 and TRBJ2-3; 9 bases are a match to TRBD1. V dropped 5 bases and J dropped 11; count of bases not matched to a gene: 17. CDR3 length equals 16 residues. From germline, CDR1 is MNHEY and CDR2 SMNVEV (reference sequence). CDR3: CASSPRTGAHHPRQYF. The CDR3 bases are TGTGCCAGCAGTCCCCGGACAGGGGCCCATCATCCCCGGCAGTATTTT.

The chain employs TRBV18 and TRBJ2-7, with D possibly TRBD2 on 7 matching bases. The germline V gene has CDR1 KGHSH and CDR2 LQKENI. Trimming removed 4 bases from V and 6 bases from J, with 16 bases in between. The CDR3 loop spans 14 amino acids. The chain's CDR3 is CASSLRGAGIEQYF. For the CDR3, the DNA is TGTGCCAGCTCACTCCGGGGGGCGGGGATCGAGCAGTACTTC.

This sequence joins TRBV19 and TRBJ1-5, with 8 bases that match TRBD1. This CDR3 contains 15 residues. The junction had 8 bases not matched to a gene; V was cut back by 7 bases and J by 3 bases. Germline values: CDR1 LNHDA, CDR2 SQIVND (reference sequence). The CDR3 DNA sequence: TGTGCCAGTACCGGACAGGGACTAATCAATCAGCCCCAGCATTTT. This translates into CASTGQGLINQPQHF.

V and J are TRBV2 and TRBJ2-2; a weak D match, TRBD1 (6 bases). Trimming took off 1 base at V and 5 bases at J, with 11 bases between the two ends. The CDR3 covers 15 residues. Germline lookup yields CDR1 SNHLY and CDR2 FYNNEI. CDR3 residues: CASSEVGAGTGELFF. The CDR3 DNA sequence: TGTGCCAGCAGTGAAGTGGGGGCAGGGACCGGGGAGCTGTTTTTT.

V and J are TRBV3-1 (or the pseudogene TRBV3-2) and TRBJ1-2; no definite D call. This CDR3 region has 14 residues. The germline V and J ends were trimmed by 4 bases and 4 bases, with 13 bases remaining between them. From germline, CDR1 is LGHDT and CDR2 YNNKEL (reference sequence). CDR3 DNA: TGTGCCAGCAGCCTTGGACTCAACTCCTATGGCTACACCTTC. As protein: CASSLGLNSYGYTF.

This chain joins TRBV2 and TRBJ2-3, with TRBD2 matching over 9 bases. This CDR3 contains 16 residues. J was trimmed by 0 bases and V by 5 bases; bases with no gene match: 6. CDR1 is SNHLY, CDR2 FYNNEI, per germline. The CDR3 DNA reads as TGTGCCAGCAGTCCTGGACTAGCGCTAAGCACAGATACGCAGTATTTT. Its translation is CASSPGLALSTDTQYF.

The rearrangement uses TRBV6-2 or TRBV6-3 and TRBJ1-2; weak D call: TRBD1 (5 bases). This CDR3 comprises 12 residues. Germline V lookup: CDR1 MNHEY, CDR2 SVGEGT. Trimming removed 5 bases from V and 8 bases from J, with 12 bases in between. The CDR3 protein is CASSTGLGGYTF. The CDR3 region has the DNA TGTGCCAGCAGTACAGGTTTGGGAGGCTACACCTTC.

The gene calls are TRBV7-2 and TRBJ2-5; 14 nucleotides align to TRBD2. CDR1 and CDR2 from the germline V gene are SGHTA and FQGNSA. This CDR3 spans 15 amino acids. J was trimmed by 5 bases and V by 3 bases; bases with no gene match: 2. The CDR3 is CASSLGLAGVETQYF. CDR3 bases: TGTGCCAGCAGCTTGGGACTAGCGGGAGTGGAGACCCAGTACTTC.

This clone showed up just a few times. DNA of the CDR3: TGTGCCAGTAGTATCCACCACTTCACGCAGGGGGTGCCTCAGCCCCAGCATTTT. This codes for CASSIHHFTQGVPQPQHF. The chain links TRBV19 to TRBJ1-5; TRBD1 aligns across 7 bases. Germline values: CDR1 LNHDA, CDR2 SQIVND (reference sequence). J lost 6 bases, V lost 3 bases, and 17 bases had no gene match. The CDR3 is made up of 18 amino acids. Variable domain in full (rest from reference TRBV19 and TRBJ1-5): DGGITQSPKYLFRKEGQNVTLSCEQNLNHDAMYWYRQDPGQGLRLIYYSQIVNDFQKGDIAEGYSVSREKKESFPLTVTSAQKNPTAFYLCASSIHHFTQGVPQPQHFGDGTRLSIL.

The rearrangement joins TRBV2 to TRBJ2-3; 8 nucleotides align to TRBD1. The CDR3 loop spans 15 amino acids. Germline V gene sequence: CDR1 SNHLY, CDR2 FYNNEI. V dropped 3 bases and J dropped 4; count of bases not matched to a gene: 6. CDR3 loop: CASSELDRASDTQYF. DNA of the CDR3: TGTGCCAGCAGTGAGCTGGACAGGGCCTCAGATACGCAGTATTTT.

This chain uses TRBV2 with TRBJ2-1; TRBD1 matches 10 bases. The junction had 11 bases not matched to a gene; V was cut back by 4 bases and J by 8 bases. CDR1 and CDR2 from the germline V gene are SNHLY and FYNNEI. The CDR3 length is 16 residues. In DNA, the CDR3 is TGTGCCAGCAGTGGGGGACAGGGGTCGCCCAAGGATGAGCAGTTCTTC. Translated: CASSGGQGSPKDEQFF.

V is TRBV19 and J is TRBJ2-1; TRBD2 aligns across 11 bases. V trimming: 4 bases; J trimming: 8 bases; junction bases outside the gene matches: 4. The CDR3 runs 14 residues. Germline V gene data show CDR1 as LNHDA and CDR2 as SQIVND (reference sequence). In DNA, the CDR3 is TGTGCCAGTAGTAGACTAGCGGGATTTGATGAGCAGTTCTTC. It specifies CASSRLAGFDEQFF.

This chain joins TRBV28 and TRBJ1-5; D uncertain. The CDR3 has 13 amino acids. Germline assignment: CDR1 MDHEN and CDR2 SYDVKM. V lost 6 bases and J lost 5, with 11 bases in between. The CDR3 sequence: CASRSQAYQPQHF. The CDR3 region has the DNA TGTGCCAGCAGATCCCAGGCATATCAGCCCCAGCATTTT.

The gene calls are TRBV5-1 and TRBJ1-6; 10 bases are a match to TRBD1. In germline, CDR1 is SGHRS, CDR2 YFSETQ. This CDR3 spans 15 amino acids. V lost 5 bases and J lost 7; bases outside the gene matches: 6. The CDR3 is CASSKEGQGNSPLHF. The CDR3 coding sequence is TGCGCCAGCAGTAAAGAGGGACAGGGGAATTCACCCCTCCACTTT. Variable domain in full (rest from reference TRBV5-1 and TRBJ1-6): KAGVTQTPRYLIKTRGQQVTLSCSPISGHRSVSWYQQTPGQGLQFLFEYFSETQRNKGNFPGRFSGRQFSNSRSEMNVSTLELGDSALYLCASSKEGQGNSPLHFGNGTRLTVT.

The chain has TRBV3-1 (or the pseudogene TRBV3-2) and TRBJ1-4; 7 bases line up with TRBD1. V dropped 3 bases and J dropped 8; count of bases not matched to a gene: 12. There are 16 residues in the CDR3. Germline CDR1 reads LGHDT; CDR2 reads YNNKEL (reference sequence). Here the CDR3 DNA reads TGTGCCAGCAGCCAGAGACCGGGACAGTTAGGGGAAAAACTGTTTTTT. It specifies CASSQRPGQLGEKLFF.

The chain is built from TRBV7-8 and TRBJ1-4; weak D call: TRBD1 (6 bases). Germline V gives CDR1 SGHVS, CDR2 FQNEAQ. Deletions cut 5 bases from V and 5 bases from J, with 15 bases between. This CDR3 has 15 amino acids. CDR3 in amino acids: CASSPRSQGNEKLFF. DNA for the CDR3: TGTGCCAGCAGCCCGAGGAGTCAGGGGAATGAAAAACTGTTTTTT. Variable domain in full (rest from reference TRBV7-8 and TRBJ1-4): GAGVSQSPRYKVAKRGQDVALRCDPISGHVSLFWYQQALGQGPEFLTYFQNEAQLDKSGLPSDRFFAERPEGSVSTLKIQRTQQEDSAVYLCASSPRSQGNEKLFFGSGTQLSVL.

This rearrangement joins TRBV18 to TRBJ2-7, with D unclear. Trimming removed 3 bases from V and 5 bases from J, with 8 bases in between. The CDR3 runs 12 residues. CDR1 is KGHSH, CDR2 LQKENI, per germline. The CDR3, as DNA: TGTGCCAGCTCACCCCTTCAGGACGAGCAGTACTTC. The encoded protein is CASSPLQDEQYF.

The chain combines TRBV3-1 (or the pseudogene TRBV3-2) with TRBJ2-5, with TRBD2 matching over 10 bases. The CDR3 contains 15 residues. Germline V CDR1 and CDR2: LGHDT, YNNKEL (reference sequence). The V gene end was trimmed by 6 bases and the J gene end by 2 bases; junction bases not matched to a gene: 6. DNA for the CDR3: TGTGCCAGCAGGGAGAGCGGGAGGGCTCAAGAGACCCAGTACTTC. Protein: CASRESGRAQETQYF.

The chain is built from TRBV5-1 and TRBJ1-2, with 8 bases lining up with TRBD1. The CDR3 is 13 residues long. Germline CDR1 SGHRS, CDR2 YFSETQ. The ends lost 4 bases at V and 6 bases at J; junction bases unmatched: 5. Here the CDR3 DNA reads TGCGCCAGCAGCACTTCGACAGGGGATGGCTACACCTTC. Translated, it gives CASSTSTGDGYTF.

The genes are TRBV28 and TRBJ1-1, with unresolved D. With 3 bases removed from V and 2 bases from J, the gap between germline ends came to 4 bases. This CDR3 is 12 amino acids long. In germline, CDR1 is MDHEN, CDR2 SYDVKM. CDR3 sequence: CASSFHNTEAFF. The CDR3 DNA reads TGTGCCAGCAGTTTTCATAACACTGAAGCTTTCTTT.

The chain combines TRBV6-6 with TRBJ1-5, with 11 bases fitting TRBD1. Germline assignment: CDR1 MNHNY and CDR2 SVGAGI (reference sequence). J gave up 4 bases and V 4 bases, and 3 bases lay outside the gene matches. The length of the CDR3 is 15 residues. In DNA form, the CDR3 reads TGTGCCAGCAGTTTGCGGGACAGGGGGAATCAGCCCCAGCATTTT. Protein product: CASSLRDRGNQPQHF.